This entry describes one TCR beta chain. Trimming stripped 6 bases from V and 5 bases from J, with 16 bases between. Germline V lookup: CDR1 MGHDK, CDR2 SYGVNS. The CDR3 contains 15 residues. This entry is derived from a study of blood T cell repertoires in COVID-19. About the research overall: Samples of COVID-19 (acute and convalescent) were obtained from the United States, Italy and Spain. The analysed material was cDNA or gDNA that came from T cells, B-cell-depleted T cells, or PBMCs.

Sequenced by immunoSEQ multiplex PCR; TCRdb stores in-frame clones only, minus some. Altogether 35,000 to 50,000 clones are present, over 70% being singletons, with the ten largest covering 1% to 1.5%. The J gene is TRBJ1-4, the V gene TRBV25-1; D may be TRBD1 (6 bases). The TCR sequence derives from a woman between 40 and 50 years old with acute or convalescent COVID-19. Material: peripheral blood. The CDR3 coding sequence is TGTGCCAGCAGACCTCCGGGACACACGAATGAAAAACTGTTTTTT. Amino acids: CASRPPGHTNEKLFF.